The TCR beta chain under discussion was sequenced for a study of cytomegalovirus exposure and HLA in healthy donors. Overall study results and limits: Sequencing probably produced one cluster of sequence variants that were highly shared. A later look showed TCR association rates differing by HLA locus, highest for DRB1 and lowest for HLA-C. Among the CMV-associated chains, a few were confirmed in vitro as specific for CMV antigens.

The PCR contained 60 Vbeta and 13 Jbeta primers. Sequencing used immunoSEQ multiplex PCR; TCRdb keeps in-frame clones, though not all of them. This table has 90,000 to 100,000 clones, 55% to 80% appearing once. The CDR3 consists of 15 residues. Each donor was nominally healthy when sampled (though unrecorded immune exposures were likely). As regards this clone: As yet, its antigen is unknown.

This rearrangement joins TRBV21-1 to TRBJ1-6. TRBV21-1 constitutes a pseudogene. The sequence was collected from a female donor in good health and CMV-seronegative. Sequencing was performed on PBMCs. DNA for the CDR3: TGTGCCAGCAGCACCCCGGGACGGGAGAATTCACCCCTCCACTTT. It translates to CASSTPGRENSPLHF.